This T cell receptor (beta chain) comes out of a study of cytomegalovirus exposure and HLA in healthy donors. The CDR3 covers 18 residues. Deletions cut 0 bases from V and 1 base from J, with 18 bases between. The germline V gene encodes CDR1 LGHNA and CDR2 YSLEER. Comment on this clone: Its matching antigen is unknown.

Use of 60 Vbeta and 13 Jbeta primers characterized the PCR. The protocol was immunoSEQ multiplex PCR, while the TCRdb copy is restricted to in-frame clones and leaves out a portion. This sample carries 98,000 or so clones, about 76% of them seen once, and the ten largest clones take roughly 8%. Broader study findings: In a later analysis, compared with equally common non-associated chains, HLA-associated beta chains were more expanded.

Source material: PBMCs. The TCR comes from a human donor in good health. The chain joins TRBV4-3 to TRBJ1-1; a possible D gene is TRBD1 (5 bases). The CDR3, as DNA: TGCGCCAGCAGCCAAGATTACCAGGGAGGGCGTTCGAACACTGAAGCTTTCTTT. Translated, it gives CASSQDYQGGRSNTEAFF.